Listed here are 20 T cell receptor beta chains from one sample, sequenced in a study of cytomegalovirus exposure and HLA in healthy donors. Only in-frame clones appear in the TCRdb table, and some are missing; sequencing was by immunoSEQ multiplex PCR. Among over 150,000 clones listed, about 86% were seen once. The sequencing sample was made of PBMCs. These TCRs come from a woman between 18 and 29 years old in good health and CMV-seropositive.

The genes are TRBV7-2 and TRBJ2-7, with 7 bases identical to TRBD1. V was pared by 4 bases and J by 3 bases, with 9 bases of the junction left unmatched. CDR1 is SGHTA, CDR2 FQGNSA, per germline. This CDR3 comprises 15 residues. CDR3 sequence: CASSSRDRFLYEQYF. The CDR3, as DNA: TGTGCCAGCAGCTCCCGGGACAGATTTCTCTACGAGCAGTACTTC.

The chain combines TRBV4-2 with TRBJ2-2, with D maybe TRBD1 (5 bases). The CDR3 contains 15 residues. Trimming took off 3 bases at V and 2 bases at J, with 10 bases between the two ends. CDR1 LGHNA and CDR2 YNFKEQ come from the germline V gene. CDR3: CASSQSGANTGELFF. CDR3 nucleotides: TGTGCCAGCAGCCAGAGTGGGGCCAACACCGGGGAGCTGTTTTTT.

The chain uses TRBV15 and TRBJ1-2; 7 bases agree with TRBD1. The CDR3 totals 15 residues. Trimming took 4 bases from V and 4 from J; bases not matched to a gene: 9. Germline lookup yields CDR1 LNHNV and CDR2 YYDKDF (reference sequence). The CDR3 loop is CATSKTGTDFYGYTF. CDR3 coding DNA: TGTGCCACCAGCAAAACCGGGACAGATTTCTATGGCTACACCTTC.

The genes are TRBV2 and TRBJ1-5; D call uncertain. From germline, CDR1 is SNHLY and CDR2 FYNNEI. There are 11 residues in the CDR3. Deletions cut 6 bases from V and 7 bases from J, with 7 bases between. CDR3 bases: TGTGCCAGCAGGGGCCTCCAGCCCCAGCATTTT. This codes for CASRGLQPQHF.

The CDR3 DNA reads as TGTGCCAGCAGCGTAGCGAACATCTACAATGAGCAGTTCTTC. Residues: CASSVANIYNEQFF. The V call is TRBV9, the J call TRBJ2-1, with D hard to call. This CDR3 is built from 14 residues. The V gene's germline CDR1 is SGDLS and CDR2 YYNGEE. V was cut by 0 bases and J by 3 bases, with 7 bases left in between.

This clone was observed once. The rearrangement joins TRBV7-2 to TRBJ1-5; D not certain. The CDR3 has 15 residues. The V gene's germline CDR1 is SGHTA and CDR2 FQGNSA. Trimming cost V 1 base and J 5 bases, with 12 bases left between them. CDR3 amino acids: CASSLGLEAYQPQHF. The CDR3 coding sequence is TGTGCCAGCAGCTTAGGATTAGAGGCTTATCAGCCCCAGCATTTT. The full variable domain, its missing parts supplied by reference TRBV7-2 and TRBJ1-5, is GAGVSQSPSNKVTEKGKDVELRCDPISGHTALYWYRQSLGQGLEFLIYFQGNSAPDKSGLPSDRFSAERTGGSVSTLTIQRTQQEDSAVYLCASSLGLEAYQPQHFGDGTRLSIL.

The chain recombines TRBV2 with TRBJ2-5; no definite D call. V was clipped by 5 bases and J by 5 bases, with 12 bases between them. This CDR3 comprises 13 residues. The V gene's germline CDR1 is SNHLY and CDR2 FYNNEI. Here the CDR3 reads CASSNPARETQYF. The CDR3 nucleotides read TGTGCCAGCAGTAATCCCGCGCGGGAGACCCAGTACTTC. The full variable domain, in which reference TRBV2 and TRBJ2-5 provide the parts outside the CDR3, is EPEVTQTPSHQVTQMGQEVILRCVPISNHLYFYWYRQILGQKVEFLVSFYNNEISEKSEIFDDQFSVERPDGSNFTLKIRSTKLEDSAMYFCASSNPARETQYFGPGTRLLVL.

The chain combines TRBV7-7 with TRBJ2-7; 14 bases fit TRBD2. CDR1 is SSHAT and CDR2 is FNYEAQ in the germline V gene (reference sequence). This CDR3 is 15 amino acids long. The trim removed 5 bases at V and 7 bases at J, leaving 7 bases unmatched. The CDR3 sequence: CASSPTSGGAGEQYF. DNA for the CDR3: TGTGCCAGCAGCCCGACTAGCGGGGGGGCGGGGGAGCAGTACTTC.

The chain links TRBV28 to TRBJ2-1, with a weak D call TRBD1 (6 bases). V lost 6 bases to trimming and J lost 6 bases, with 12 bases between them. The CDR3 loop spans 13 amino acids. CDR1 MDHEN and CDR2 SYDVKM come from the germline V gene. The CDR3 DNA sequence: TGTGCCAGCAGCTTCGACAGGTCCAATGAGCAGTTCTTC. Residues: CASSFDRSNEQFF.

V and J are TRBV7-9 and TRBJ2-5; D is perhaps TRBD2 (5 bases). This CDR3 spans 13 amino acids. The V gene lost 4 bases and the J gene lost 11 bases, with 17 bases spanning the gap. Germline loops: CDR1 SEHNR, CDR2 FQNEAQ (reference sequence). The CDR3 spells CASSSTSDGEQYF. CDR3 bases: TGTGCCAGCAGCTCTACTTCCGACGGGGAGCAGTACTTC. The full variable domain, completed using reference TRBV7-9 and TRBJ2-5, is DTGVSQNPRHKITKRGQNVTFRCDPISEHNRLYWYRQTLGQGPEFLTYFQNEAQLEKSRLLSDRFSAERPKGSFSTLEIQRTEQGDSAMYLCASSSTSDGEQYFGPGTRLLVL.

V and J are TRBV11-2 and TRBJ2-5, with TRBD1 matching over 9 bases. There are 16 residues in the CDR3. The V and J ends lost 4 bases and 5 bases, in that order; junction bases with no gene match: 11. Germline V lookup: CDR1 SGHAT, CDR2 FQNNGV. CDR3 DNA: TGTGCCAGCAGCTCCCAACAGGGGGCGTGGGTTGAGACCCAGTACTTC. It specifies CASSSQQGAWVETQYF.

The CDR3 DNA sequence: TGTGCCAGCAGCCCGGGGTACATTCATGGCTACACCTTC. It translates to CASSPGYIHGYTF. The gene calls are TRBV7-8 and TRBJ1-2, with unresolved D. Trimming stripped 5 bases from V and 6 bases from J, with 13 bases between. Germline V gene sequence: CDR1 SGHVS, CDR2 FQNEAQ. This CDR3 contains 13 residues.

The chain is built from TRBV5-1 and TRBJ1-2; TRBD1 matches at 9 bases. This CDR3 is 14 amino acids long. Per germline, CDR1 SGHRS and CDR2 YFSETQ. The V gene end was trimmed by 4 bases and the J gene end by 5 bases; junction bases not matched to a gene: 6. CDR3 nucleotide sequence: TGCGCCAGCAGCCCACTGGGACAGGGTTATGGCTACACCTTC. Its translation is CASSPLGQGYGYTF.

CDR3 amino acids: CASSPGSESRIPLHF. The CDR3 DNA reads TGTGCCAGCAGTCCCGGTTCCGAAAGCCGTATCCCCCTCCACTTT. The rearrangement joins TRBV2 to TRBJ1-6; D unresolved. V gave up 5 bases and J gave up 13 bases, with 21 bases separating them. Germline V gives CDR1 SNHLY, CDR2 FYNNEI. The CDR3 consists of 15 residues.

The V and J genes are TRBV1 and TRBJ2-3; the table's D call of TRBD2 was not tested on the DNA. TRBV1 is a pseudogene segment. This CDR3 is 14 amino acids long. Written as DNA, the CDR3 is TGCACCAGCAGGGTCGGACTTCACACAGATACGCAGTATTTT. Translating gives CTSRVGLHTDTQYF.

This rearrangement joins TRBV11-1 to TRBJ2-5; 8 bases align to TRBD2. Germline-derived CDR1 and CDR2 are SGHAT and FQDESV (reference sequence). The trim removed 4 bases at V and 5 bases at J, leaving 6 bases unmatched. This CDR3 spans 14 amino acids. For the CDR3, the DNA is TGTGCCAGCAGCTCGGGACCGGGAGGGGAGACCCAGTACTTC. Translating gives CASSSGPGGETQYF.

About this clone itself: Lacking the conserved final phenylalanine or tryptophan, this CDR3 likely reflects a read error. It is unclear where the CDR3 begins or ends on the DNA, so no DNA is shown, and the CDR3 is as TCRdb lists it. The gene calls are TRBV21-1 and TRBJ1-4; TRBD1 is the table's D call and was not checked against the DNA. TRBV21-1 is labeled a pseudogene. The CDR3 totals 10 residues, both ends included. CDR3 in amino acids: CASSKSKGAG.

CDR3 in DNA: TGTGCCAGCAGTAGACTTGGACAGGGGGTTGACGAGCAGTACTTC. It yields the protein CASSRLGQGVDEQYF. The chain is built from TRBV6-1 and TRBJ2-7; 10 bases map to TRBD1. This CDR3 region has 15 residues. CDR1 is MNHNS, CDR2 SASEGT, per germline. The ends lost 5 bases at V and 5 bases at J; junction bases unmatched: 9.

The chain combines TRBV2 with TRBJ1-1, with 11 positions matching TRBD1. CDR1 is SNHLY and CDR2 is FYNNEI in the germline V gene. The CDR3 has 16 amino acids. V lost 2 bases, J lost 4 bases, and 6 bases stayed unmatched. CDR3 sequence: CASSENPGTGGTEAFF. The CDR3, as DNA: TGTGCCAGCAGTGAAAACCCTGGGACAGGGGGCACTGAAGCTTTCTTT.

The rearrangement links TRBV11-2 to TRBJ2-2; the D gene is possibly TRBD2 (6 bases). This CDR3 has 15 residues. Germline V gene data show CDR1 as SGHAT and CDR2 as FQNNGV. Trimming took off 1 base at V and 8 bases at J, with 14 bases between the two ends. CDR3 sequence: CASSLAAGTGGELFF. CDR3 coding DNA: TGTGCCAGCAGCTTAGCCGCGGGGACCGGGGGGGAGCTGTTTTTT.